The 23 T cell receptor beta chains below come from one sample, sequenced in a study of tumor-infiltrating lymphocytes in localized non-small cell lung cancer. Libraries were prepared by immunoSEQ multiplex PCR; TCRdb keeps only in-frame clonotypes and omits some of them. The sample records some 15,000 clones, roughly 82% being singletons. Material: lung tumor tissue. Receptors originate from a human donor with non-small cell lung cancer.

This chain uses TRBV2 with TRBJ1-5, with 7 bases aligning to TRBD1. The germline CDR1 and CDR2 sequences are SNHLY and FYNNEI. The CDR3 sequence is 15 residues long. Losses at the gene ends were 6 bases for V and 3 bases for J; bases not matched to a gene: 8. CDR3 region: CASSGGTDHNQPQHF. The CDR3 DNA is TGTGCCAGCAGCGGGGGGACAGATCACAATCAGCCCCAGCATTTT.

V and J are TRBV6-1 and TRBJ2-3, with a weak D call TRBD2 (6 bases). There are 11 residues in the CDR3. The germline V gene encodes CDR1 MNHNS and CDR2 SASEGT. V was shortened by 3 bases and J by 8 bases, with 6 bases between the two germline ends. CDR3 nucleotide sequence: TGTGCCAGCAGTGAGGGGGGTACGCAGTATTTT. Its translation: CASSEGGTQYF.

The V gene is TRBV6-5, the J gene TRBJ1-2; a possible D gene is TRBD1 (5 bases). Trimming took off 0 bases at V and 5 bases at J, with 10 bases between the two ends. This CDR3 region has 14 residues. Germline V gene data show CDR1 as MNHEY and CDR2 as SVGAGI. As DNA, the CDR3 is TGTGCCAGCAGTTACTCGGGGGGACCTTATGGCTACACCTTC. Residues: CASSYSGGPYGYTF.

This clone appeared a single time. The V call is TRBV9, the J call TRBJ1-1, with 9 nucleotides matching TRBD1. CDR3 length: 16 amino acids. Germline V gene lookup returns CDR1 SGDLS and CDR2 YYNGEE. J was trimmed by 4 bases and V by 7 bases; bases with no gene match: 14. CDR3 sequence (DNA): TGTGCCAGCGCCCGGACAGGGGCCATCTGGAGCACTGAAGCTTTCTTT. Protein sequence: CASARTGAIWSTEAFF.

This chain connects TRBV9 to TRBJ2-3; a weak D match, TRBD1 (5 bases). V lost 3 bases, J lost 2 bases, and 7 bases lay in between. CDR3 length equals 13 residues. Germline V gene sequence: CDR1 SGDLS, CDR2 YYNGEE. CDR3 amino acids: CASSEGPTDTQYF. Written as DNA, the CDR3 is TGTGCCAGCAGCGAGGGGCCCACAGATACGCAGTATTTT.

The V gene is TRBV15, the J gene TRBJ1-2, with 7 bases identical to TRBD1. This CDR3 is built from 13 residues. The ends lost 0 bases at V and 6 bases at J; junction bases unmatched: 1. The V gene's germline CDR1 is LNHNV and CDR2 YYDKDF (reference sequence). DNA of the CDR3: TGTGCCACCAGCAGAGAAGGGACAGATGGCTACACCTTC. Its protein product is CATSREGTDGYTF.

The rearrangement uses TRBV5-4 and TRBJ2-7, with TRBD2 matching 11 bases. The length of the CDR3 is 14 residues. The V segment lost 0 bases and the J segment 11 bases; nucleotides outside the gene matches: 7. Germline V gives CDR1 SGHNT, CDR2 YYREEE (reference sequence). CDR3 sequence reads: CASSLDWTSGYKYF. Written as DNA, the CDR3 is TGTGCCAGCAGCTTGGATTGGACTAGCGGGTATAAGTACTTC.

The CDR3, as DNA: TGTGCCAGCAGCCCCCGGAGGATCAATACGCAGTATTTT. Translated: CASSPRRINTQYF. V usage is TRBV11-2 and J usage is TRBJ2-3; perhaps TRBD2 as D (5 bases). Deletions cut 5 bases from V and 7 bases from J, with 13 bases between. The CDR3 is 13 residues long. CDR1 SGHAT and CDR2 FQNNGV come from the germline V gene.

This chain links TRBV7-8 with TRBJ1-6; D gene unclear. Germline V CDR1 and CDR2: SGHVS, FQNEAQ. The CDR3 totals 14 residues. The V end was cut by 0 bases, the J end by 5 bases, with 5 bases between. The CDR3 spells CASSLARNNSPLHF. The CDR3 nucleotides read TGTGCCAGCAGCTTAGCGCGTAATAATTCACCCCTCCACTTT.

The gene calls are TRBV28 and TRBJ2-3, with 9 bases that match TRBD1. Germline V gene data show CDR1 as MDHEN and CDR2 as SYDVKM. The CDR3 extends over 16 amino acids. The trim removed 6 bases at V and 1 base at J, leaving 8 bases unmatched. The CDR3 region has the DNA TGTGCCAGCAGATCAGTACAGGGGGCGGGCACAGATACGCAGTATTTT. Translation: CASRSVQGAGTDTQYF.

The gene calls are TRBV30 and TRBJ1-2, with D hard to call. V was cut by 1 base and J by 6 bases, with 3 bases left in between. The CDR3 consists of 10 residues. Germline assignment: CDR1 GTSNPN and CDR2 SVGIG (reference sequence). The CDR3 sequence: CAWSENGYTF. DNA of the CDR3: TGTGCCTGGAGTGAGAATGGCTACACCTTC.

This clone was picked up a small number of times. V gene TRBV7-6 combines with J gene TRBJ2-7, with no clear D. V shed 5 bases and J shed 0 bases, with 8 bases lying between them. The germline CDR1 and CDR2 sequences are SGHVS and FNYEAQ. The CDR3 totals 13 residues. CDR3 amino acids: CASSRTSSYEQYF. In DNA form, the CDR3 reads TGTGCCAGCAGCCGGACGAGCTCCTACGAGCAGTACTTC.

This clone came up once. The chain has TRBV9 and TRBJ2-1; 9 positions match TRBD1. V dropped 0 bases and J dropped 4; count of bases not matched to a gene: 5. CDR3 size: 16 residues. Germline V gene sequence: CDR1 SGDLS, CDR2 YYNGEE. In DNA, the CDR3 is TGTGCCAGCAGCGTAGGCAAGACAGGGGGGTACAATGAGCAGTTCTTC. Translating it yields CASSVGKTGGYNEQFF.

V and J are TRBV30 and TRBJ1-1, with D maybe TRBD1 (5 bases). Germline values: CDR1 GTSNPN, CDR2 SVGIG (reference sequence). V was cut by 5 bases and J by 1 base, with 14 bases left in between. This CDR3 spans 14 amino acids. DNA for the CDR3: TGTGCCTGGCAACCCCGGGGGGGGAACACTGAAGCTTTCTTT. Translating gives CAWQPRGGNTEAFF.

The rearrangement joins TRBV7-9 to TRBJ1-5; 7 bases map to TRBD1. Trimming removed 2 bases from V and 4 bases from J; junction bases left unmatched: 5. Looked up from germline, CDR1 is SEHNR and CDR2 is FQNEAQ (reference sequence). This CDR3 comprises 15 residues. The CDR3 loop is CASSLTGALNQPQHF. The CDR3 coding sequence is TGTGCCAGCAGCTTAACAGGGGCGTTAAATCAGCCCCAGCATTTT.

The rearrangement uses TRBV7-9 and TRBJ1-3; no firm D call. This CDR3 is 15 amino acids long. CDR1 and CDR2 from the germline V gene are SEHNR and FQNEAQ (reference sequence). V was pared by 4 bases and J by 3 bases, with 13 bases between. The CDR3 sequence: CASSSPPVDGNTIYF. The CDR3, as DNA: TGTGCCAGCAGCTCCCCGCCGGTGGATGGAAACACCATATATTTT. Based on the CDR3 plus reference TRBV7-9 and TRBJ1-3, the full variable domain is DTGVSQNPRHKITKRGQNVTFRCDPISEHNRLYWYRQTLGQGPEFLTYFQNEAQLEKSRLLSDRFSAERPKGSFSTLEIQRTEQGDSAMYLCASSSPPVDGNTIYFGEGSWLTVV.

This sequence joins TRBV9 and TRBJ2-3; no clear D gene. From germline, CDR1 is SGDLS and CDR2 YYNGEE. V was clipped by 0 bases and J by 4 bases, with 12 bases between them. The length of the CDR3 is 15 residues. CDR3 nucleotide sequence: TGTGCCAGCAGCGTAGGGTGGGAATGGGCAGATACGCAGTATTTT. Translation: CASSVGWEWADTQYF.

The chain links TRBV6-5 to TRBJ1-5; weak D call: TRBD1 (6 bases). CDR3 length equals 14 residues. Germline V CDR1 and CDR2: MNHEY, SVGAGI. Trimming stripped 2 bases from V and 6 bases from J, with 11 bases between. The DNA for the CDR3 is TGTGCCAGCAGTTACGACGGGGGGCGTCAGCCCCAGCATTTT. It codes for CASSYDGGRQPQHF.

The chain employs TRBV4-2 and TRBJ1-1; tentatively, D is TRBD1 (6 bases). Germline-derived CDR1 and CDR2 are LGHNA and YNFKEQ. CDR3 length: 14 amino acids. Trimming shortened V by 3 bases and J by 2 bases, and 10 bases separated the two germline ends. This CDR3 reads CASSQPTGNTEAFF. DNA for the CDR3: TGTGCCAGCAGCCAGCCGACAGGTAACACTGAAGCTTTCTTT.

This rearrangement joins TRBV10-3 to TRBJ2-1, with 7 bases identical to TRBD2. After removal of 2 bases from V and 7 bases from J, the junction contained 11 bases not matched to a gene. CDR1 is ENHRY and CDR2 is SYGVKD in the germline V gene. This CDR3 contains 16 residues. The CDR3 is CAISEGREVGWNEQFF. CDR3 nucleotides: TGTGCCATCAGTGAGGGGAGGGAGGTCGGATGGAATGAGCAGTTCTTC.

The chain joins TRBV25-1 to TRBJ1-2, with no clear D. The CDR3 loop spans 13 amino acids. Germline V gene lookup returns CDR1 MGHDK and CDR2 SYGVNS. V gave up 3 bases and J gave up 8 bases, with 13 bases separating them. This chain's CDR3 is CASSDDNTGGYTF. The DNA of the CDR3 is TGTGCCAGCAGTGATGACAACACGGGCGGCTACACCTTC.

The rearrangement uses TRBV10-3 and TRBJ1-6; D is perhaps TRBD1 (5 bases). The V gene's germline CDR1 is ENHRY and CDR2 SYGVKD. CDR3 size: 15 residues. Deletions cut 0 bases from V and 7 bases from J, with 10 bases between. This CDR3 is CAISESLGGNSPLHF. DNA of the CDR3: TGTGCCATCAGTGAGTCGTTGGGGGGGAATTCACCCCTCCACTTT.

This chain connects TRBV15 to TRBJ1-3, with D possibly TRBD1 on 6 matching bases. Germline CDR1 LNHNV, CDR2 YYDKDF (reference sequence). This CDR3 has 16 amino acids. V lost 0 bases to trimming and J lost 2 bases, with 11 bases between them. The CDR3 DNA reads as TGTGCCACCAGCAGAGATCGGGCAGGGGCTGGAAACACCATATATTTT. The encoded protein is CATSRDRAGAGNTIYF.